The present T cell receptor (beta chain) was sequenced within a study of brain T cells in children with intractable seizures. The study's findings and limits: Clones missing pre-surgery may reflect undersampling of that blood sample.

Profiled with immunoSEQ multiplex PCR; TCRdb holds only in-frame clones, not every one. This repertoire shows 35,000 to 50,000 clones, around 90% found once; its top ten account for 6.3%. Comment on this clone: Its target is not known.

CDR1 is WNHNN and CDR2 is SYGVQD in the germline V gene (reference sequence). This CDR3 is built from 15 residues. The ends were cut back, 4 bases at V and 8 bases at J, with 17 bases in the middle. The J gene is TRBJ1-4, the V gene TRBV10-1, with D possibly TRBD1 on 5 matching bases. The material was peripheral blood, obtained at surgery. The clonotype originates from a girl between 2 and 10 years old with tuberous sclerosis and intractable seizures. The chain's CDR3 is CASSARAGKGEKLFF. The CDR3 coding sequence is TGCGCCAGCAGTGCCAGGGCAGGGAAGGGAGAAAAACTGTTTTTT.